Shown below are 18 T cell receptor beta chains from a single sample sequenced in a study of technical replicates of blood from a handful of donors (TCRdb year 2017). Library construction relied on the immunoSEQ multiplex PCR assay. TCRdb took this table from immuneACCESS and kept in-frame rearrangements with V and J called. Such tables lack part of the clones; where checked against another copy, unresolved V genes explain under half of the gap, and the rest is unexplained. This sample lists tens of thousands of clones; just under 95% were detected once. The top ten constitute under 0.35% of the sample. The sample consisted of T cells isolated from PBMCs. Receptors were obtained from a human donor in good health.

The V gene is TRBV18, the J gene TRBJ1-1, with 7 bases identical to TRBD1. The ends lost 3 bases at V and 0 bases at J; junction bases unmatched: 10. The CDR3 is 17 residues long. Germline CDR1 is KGHSH and CDR2 is LQKENI. For the CDR3, the DNA is TGTGCCAGCTCACCGTCTGAGGGGGCGAGTCTGAACACTGAAGCTTTCTTT. This gives the protein CASSPSEGASLNTEAFF.

CDR3 residues: CASSFGQGAFETQYF. CDR3 bases: TGTGCCAGCAGCTTCGGACAGGGGGCTTTCGAGACCCAGTACTTC. This rearrangement joins TRBV7-3 to TRBJ2-5; 11 nucleotides match TRBD1. After removal of 3 bases from V and 5 bases from J, the junction contained 5 bases not matched to a gene. Germline assignment: CDR1 SGHTA and CDR2 FQGTGA. The CDR3 contains 15 residues.

V usage is TRBV7-8 and J usage is TRBJ2-1, with 8 bases lining up with TRBD2. The CDR3 covers 16 residues. J lost 4 bases, V lost 4 bases, and 9 bases had no gene match. CDR1 is SGHVS, CDR2 FQNEAQ, per germline. As DNA, the CDR3 is TGTGCCAGCAGCTCGGGGTGGGAGCGGGAGTACAATGAGCAGTTCTTC. Translating gives CASSSGWEREYNEQFF.

The chain recombines TRBV7-2 with TRBJ2-3, with TRBD2 matching 9 bases. In germline, CDR1 is SGHTA, CDR2 FQGNSA. The CDR3 has 17 residues. With 1 base clipped from V and 6 bases from J, the junction kept 11 bases outside the gene matches. The CDR3 coding sequence is TGTGCCAGCAGCTTAGAAGTAGCGGGAGCGCCCGTGGATACGCAGTATTTT. Protein: CASSLEVAGAPVDTQYF. The full variable domain, in which reference TRBV7-2 and TRBJ2-3 provide the parts outside the CDR3, is GAGVSQSPSNKVTEKGKDVELRCDPISGHTALYWYRQSLGQGLEFLIYFQGNSAPDKSGLPSDRFSAERTGGSVSTLTIQRTQQEDSAVYLCASSLEVAGAPVDTQYFGPGTRLTVL.

The chain uses TRBV29-1 and TRBJ1-2; no clear D. V lost 1 base and J lost 0, with 9 bases in between. Per germline, CDR1 SQVTM and CDR2 ANQGSEA. The CDR3 is 14 residues long. In nucleotides, the CDR3 is TGCAGCGTTGAAGGGCCAGAATCTAACTATGGCTACACCTTC. This sequence encodes CSVEGPESNYGYTF.

The chain uses TRBV10-3 and TRBJ2-1, with 10 bases lining up with TRBD2. The CDR3 is 14 residues long. Germline-derived CDR1 and CDR2 are ENHRY and SYGVKD. The V segment lost 8 bases and the J segment 6 bases; nucleotides outside the gene matches: 7. The CDR3 nucleotides read TGTGCCATCGAGGACCAGCGGGAGGGCAATGAGCAGTTCTTC. Protein product: CAIEDQREGNEQFF.

The gene calls are TRBV10-3 and TRBJ1-2; D might be TRBD1 (5 bases). The CDR3 contains 10 residues. V shed 7 bases and J shed 6 bases, with 6 bases lying between them. CDR1 is ENHRY and CDR2 is SYGVKD in the germline V gene. The CDR3 loop reads CAIKGDGYTF. In nucleotides, the CDR3 is TGTGCCATCAAAGGGGATGGCTACACCTTC.

V usage is TRBV6-6 and J usage is TRBJ2-7, with a tentative D call TRBD1 (5 bases). The CDR3 has 15 residues. V lost 4 bases to trimming and J lost 5 bases, with 18 bases between them. From germline, CDR1 is MNHNY and CDR2 SVGAGI (reference sequence). The CDR3 nucleotides are TGTGCCAGCAGTTTCCCCGACAGAGAATTAGACGAGCAGTACTTC. Protein product: CASSFPDRELDEQYF.

The V call is TRBV7-8, the J call TRBJ1-5; tentative D call: TRBD1 (5 bases). V dropped 5 bases and J dropped 5 bases, with 16 bases sitting between them. Germline CDR1 SGHVS, CDR2 FQNEAQ. The CDR3 totals 15 residues. CDR3 sequence: CASSGAGSLYQPQHF. In DNA form, the CDR3 reads TGTGCCAGCAGCGGAGCAGGGTCCCTCTATCAGCCCCAGCATTTT. The variable domain in full, with the rest retrieved from reference TRBV7-8 and TRBJ1-5, is GAGVSQSPRYKVAKRGQDVALRCDPISGHVSLFWYQQALGQGPEFLTYFQNEAQLDKSGLPSDRFFAERPEGSVSTLKIQRTQQEDSAVYLCASSGAGSLYQPQHFGDGTRLSIL.

The CDR3 DNA reads as TGTGCCAGCAGTGAAGATATAGGGGTAAACACTGAAGCTTTCTTT. Translation: CASSEDIGVNTEAFF. V gene TRBV2 combines with J gene TRBJ1-1, with D perhaps matching TRBD1 (5 bases). The CDR3 extends over 15 amino acids. Deletions cut 1 base from V and 2 bases from J, with 11 bases between. Germline loops: CDR1 SNHLY, CDR2 FYNNEI.

The chain combines TRBV5-1 with TRBJ2-1, with D tentatively TRBD1 (6 bases). There are 14 residues in the CDR3. The V and J ends lost 0 bases and 9 bases respectively, with 13 bases between them. CDR1 and CDR2 (germline): SGHRS, YFSETQ. This CDR3 reads CASSLDWQGGEQFF. The CDR3 bases are TGCGCCAGCAGCTTGGACTGGCAAGGGGGTGAGCAGTTCTTC.

This rearrangement joins TRBV6-5 to TRBJ2-2, with a tentative D call TRBD1 (6 bases). Trimming removed 2 bases from V and 6 bases from J, with 10 bases in between. Per germline, CDR1 MNHEY and CDR2 SVGAGI. The CDR3 has 14 residues. The CDR3 sequence is CASSYEGVAGELFF. CDR3 nucleotide sequence: TGTGCCAGCAGTTACGAGGGGGTCGCCGGGGAGCTGTTTTTT.

This sequence joins TRBV6-5 and TRBJ2-1, with 12 bases fitting TRBD1. Unmatched junction bases numbered 8, after V lost 5 bases and J lost 9 bases. The CDR3 is 15 amino acids. Looked up from germline, CDR1 is MNHEY and CDR2 is SVGAGI. This CDR3 is CASSPPGTGGPEQFF. In DNA form, the CDR3 reads TGTGCCAGCAGTCCGCCCGGGACAGGGGGCCCTGAGCAGTTCTTC.

The J gene is TRBJ2-3, the V gene TRBV6-4, with 7 bases fitting TRBD1. The germline V gene has CDR1 MRHNA and CDR2 SNTAGT. Trimming at V came to 3 bases and at J to 3 bases, leaving 9 bases not matched to a gene. The CDR3 runs 16 residues. CDR3 coding DNA: TGTGCCAGCAGTGAAAGAATGACAGGGTGGACAGATACGCAGTATTTT. It is translated as CASSERMTGWTDTQYF.

This sequence joins TRBV7-2 and TRBJ1-2; 7 bases agree with TRBD1. Germline V gene data show CDR1 as SGHTA and CDR2 as FQGNSA. This CDR3 has 14 amino acids. V lost 1 base, J lost 6 bases, and 5 bases stayed unmatched. In nucleotides, the CDR3 is TGTGCCAGCAGCTTAGAGGGGGCTATCCATGGCTACACCTTC. Its translation: CASSLEGAIHGYTF. Supplemented by reference TRBV7-2 and TRBJ1-2, the full variable domain reads GAGVSQSPSNKVTEKGKDVELRCDPISGHTALYWYRQSLGQGLEFLIYFQGNSAPDKSGLPSDRFSAERTGGSVSTLTIQRTQQEDSAVYLCASSLEGAIHGYTFGSGTRLTVV.

The rearrangement uses TRBV9 and TRBJ2-7, with TRBD1 matching 11 bases. The junction had 4 bases not matched to a gene; V was cut back by 3 bases and J by 5 bases. Germline CDR1 and CDR2: SGDLS and YYNGEE. The CDR3 runs 14 residues. CDR3 residues: CASSGDRGYDEQYF. CDR3 in DNA: TGTGCCAGCAGCGGGGACAGGGGGTACGACGAGCAGTACTTC.

This clone was counted a single time. This rearrangement joins TRBV5-1 to TRBJ2-1; no clear D gene. The CDR3 contains 12 residues. V was clipped by 3 bases and J by 5 bases, with 6 bases between them. Looked up from germline, CDR1 is SGHRS and CDR2 is YFSETQ. Here the CDR3 DNA reads TGCGCCAGCAGCTCCGCGGACAATGAGCAGTTCTTC. This encodes CASSSADNEQFF.

This clone was seen only once. DNA for the CDR3: TGTGCCAGCAGCGGGACAGTCGGACAGGGAAGCTATGGCTACACCTTC. Residues: CASSGTVGQGSYGYTF. The chain has TRBV5-4 and TRBJ1-2, with 8 positions matching TRBD1. Trimming cost V 4 bases and J 4 bases; bases outside gene matches: 12. The V gene's germline CDR1 is SGHNT and CDR2 YYREEE (reference sequence). This CDR3 region has 16 residues.